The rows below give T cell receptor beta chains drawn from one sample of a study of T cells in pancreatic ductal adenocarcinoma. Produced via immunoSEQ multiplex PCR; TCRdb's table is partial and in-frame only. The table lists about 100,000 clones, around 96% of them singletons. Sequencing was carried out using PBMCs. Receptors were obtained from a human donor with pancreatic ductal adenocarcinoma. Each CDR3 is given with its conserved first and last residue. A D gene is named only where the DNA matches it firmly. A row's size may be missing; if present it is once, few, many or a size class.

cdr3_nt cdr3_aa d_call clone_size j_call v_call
TGTGCCAGCACCCCGGGACAGGGGACGTTAGGCTACACCTTC CASTPGQGTLGYTF TRBD1 . TRBJ1-2 TRBV28
TGTGCCATCAAGGAAAGCGGGAGAAGCACAGATACGCAGTATTTT CAIKESGRSTDTQYF TRBD2 . TRBJ2-3 TRBV10-3
TGTGCCAGCAGCTCAACAGGGGCGGCCAAAAACATTCAGTACTTC CASSSTGAAKNIQYF TRBD1 . TRBJ2-4 TRBV7-9
TGTGCCAGTATGACTAGCGGGAGTCCCTCCGAGCAGTACTTC CASMTSGSPSEQYF TRBD2 . TRBJ2-7 TRBV28
TGTGCCAGCATTCTCCGGACAGTGAAGGGTCAGCCCCAGCATTTT CASILRTVKGQPQHF . . TRBJ1-5 TRBV6-5
TGTGCCAGCAGCTCCTCCTCTATGGGAGCTAACTATGGCTACACCTTC CASSSSSMGANYGYTF . . TRBJ1-2 TRBV7-6
TGTGCCACTAGCCCCGGGGGATCAACAGATACGCAGTATTTT CATSPGGSTDTQYF . . TRBJ2-3 TRBV6-1
TGCGCCAGCAGCTTGGGTCAGACTAGCGGGAGGAGCACAGATACGCAGTATTTT CASSLGQTSGRSTDTQYF TRBD2 . TRBJ2-3 TRBV5-1
TGTGCCTGGAGTAGGGGTACCGGGGAGCTGTTTTTT CAWSRGTGELFF . . TRBJ2-2 TRBV30
TGCAGTGCCCTACTTAACACTGAAGCTTTCTTT CSALLNTEAFF . . TRBJ1-1 TRBV20-1
TGTGCCAGCAAGGCGGGAGGGCAGGAGACCCAGTACTTC CASKAGGQETQYF TRBD2 . TRBJ2-5 TRBV6-5
TGTGCCAGCAGCCGGGAACCCGGGGGAACGGGGAGCACCGGGGAGCTGTTTTTT CASSREPGGTGSTGELFF . . TRBJ2-2 TRBV4-2
TGTGCCAGCACCTCACAGAGGGTAGCGGGAGCAGATACGCAGTATTTT CASTSQRVAGADTQYF TRBD2 . TRBJ2-3 TRBV27
TGTGCCAGCAGCTTGGGGCTAGCGGGGGGCGAGCAGTACTTC CASSLGLAGGEQYF TRBD2 . TRBJ2-7 TRBV5-6
TGTGCCAGAAGCTACGCCGGGACTAGGGTGCACAATGAGCAGTTCTTC CARSYAGTRVHNEQFF TRBD2 . TRBJ2-1 TRBV5-3
TGTGCCAGCAGCTTAACGGCGTCGGGAGTAGGGTGGGATGAGCAGTTCTTC CASSLTASGVGWDEQFF . once TRBJ2-1 TRBV7-9
TGTGCCAGCAGTACAGCGGGAGGGAACACCGGGGAGCTGTTTTTT CASSTAGGNTGELFF TRBD2 . TRBJ2-2 TRBV7-3
TGCAGCGTCGGAGGGACTAGCGGGACACCTACAGATACGCAGTATTTT CSVGGTSGTPTDTQYF TRBD2 once TRBJ2-3 TRBV29-1